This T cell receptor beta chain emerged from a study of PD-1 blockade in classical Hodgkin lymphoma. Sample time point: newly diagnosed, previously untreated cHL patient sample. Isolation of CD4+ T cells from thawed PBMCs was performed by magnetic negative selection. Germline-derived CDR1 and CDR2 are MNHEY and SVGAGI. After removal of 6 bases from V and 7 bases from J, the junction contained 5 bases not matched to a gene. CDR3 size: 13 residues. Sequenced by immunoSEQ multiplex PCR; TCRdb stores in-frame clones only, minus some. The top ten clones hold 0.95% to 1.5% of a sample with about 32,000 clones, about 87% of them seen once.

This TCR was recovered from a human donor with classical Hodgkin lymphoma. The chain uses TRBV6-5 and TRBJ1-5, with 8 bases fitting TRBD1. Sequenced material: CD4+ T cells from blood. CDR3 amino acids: CASSQGAWQPQHF. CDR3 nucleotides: TGTGCCAGCAGCCAGGGGGCCTGGCAGCCCCAGCATTTT.